This entry lists 25 T cell receptor beta chains sequenced from one sample in a study of T-cell reconstitution after alpha-beta-depleted transplantation in children (dated by TCRdb to the mid-2010s). Explained via the paper, the time point label denotes: day 60 (about 2 months) after transplantation. What the treatment or condition label conveys for this sample: allogeneic hematopoietic cell transplantation with graft depleted of TCRalphabeta T cells and CD19 B cells. The receptor library was made with PCR. The sequencer listed for this sample is Illumina HiSeq 2500. Molecular barcoding was employed in the preparation of TCR libraries, with unique molecular identifiers being used to normalize TCRbeta repertoire quantification. Using fastp trimming at Q25 and MiXCR clonotype assembly, TCRdb reanalyzed the public sequencing data and kept in-frame beta chains. Every distinct CDR3 protein forms one entry, paired with its most common genes and DNA. The sample includes more than 40,000 distinct CDR3 sequences, with around 9% observed a single time. The ten largest clones add up to approximately 25% of the sample.

The starting material was PBMCs, mostly from graft donor cells, obtained 60 days after TCRalphabeta/CD19-depleted stem cell transplant. The receptors were gathered from a male patient between 2 and 10 years old who had a stem cell transplant for chronic granulomatous disease, so the T cells may come from the graft donor.

This clonotype was recorded at least ten times. One end of the junction is discordant with germline, which a read error may explain. The V gene is TRBV7-8, the J gene TRBJ1-6, with a weak D call TRBD1 (6 bases). This CDR3 region has 15 residues. The germline CDR1 and CDR2 sequences are SGHVS and FQNEAQ. The CDR3 protein is CASSLAGAQGSPLHF. The CDR3 DNA is TGTGCCAGCAGCCTAGCAGGGGCTCAGGGGTCACCCCTCCACTTT.

This clonotype has a count of ten or more. The genes are TRBV27 and TRBJ1-1; the D gene is possibly TRBD1 (5 bases). The CDR3 spans 12 residues. Germline CDR1 reads MNHEY; CDR2 reads SMNVEV (reference sequence). With 3 bases removed from V and 9 bases from J, the gap between germline ends came to 11 bases. CDR3 region: CASSFIGDKAFF. For the CDR3, the DNA is TGTGCCAGCAGTTTCATAGGGGATAAAGCTTTCTTT.

This clonotype was picked up a small number of times. The chain is built from TRBV5-6 and TRBJ1-3, with D perhaps TRBD1 (6 bases). CDR3 length: 18 residues. The V end was cut by 3 bases, the J end by 0 bases, with 19 bases between. The V gene's germline CDR1 is SGHDT and CDR2 YYEEEE. This chain's CDR3 is CASSSTYKTGASGNTIYF. The CDR3 DNA follows: TGTGCCAGCAGCTCAACTTATAAGACAGGAGCCTCTGGAAACACCATATATTTT.

There are many counts of this clonotype. The V call is TRBV20-1, the J call TRBJ2-2; the D is unclear. CDR3 length: 13 residues. The germline V and J ends were trimmed by 5 bases and 7 bases, with 14 bases remaining between them. Germline V lookup: CDR1 DFQATT, CDR2 SNEGSKA (reference sequence). CDR3 in amino acids: CSASPSSGGELFF. CDR3 DNA: TGCAGTGCTTCGCCGAGTTCGGGCGGGGAGCTGTTTTTT.

The sample holds many counts of this clonotype. The chain employs TRBV14 and TRBJ1-1; D gene ambiguous. V gave up 1 base and J gave up 7 bases, with 22 bases separating them. CDR1 is SGHDN, CDR2 FVKESK, per germline. CDR3 size: 17 residues. The CDR3 here is CASSQAGSWLRADEAFF. CDR3 coding DNA: TGTGCCAGCAGCCAAGCCGGTAGTTGGCTGAGGGCTGATGAAGCTTTCTTT.

The sample holds many counts of this clonotype. The chain combines TRBV5-1 with TRBJ2-2; maybe TRBD1 (5 bases). CDR1 and CDR2 (germline): SGHRS, YFSETQ. The CDR3 has 17 amino acids. V lost 2 bases and J lost 6, with 20 bases in between. The CDR3, as DNA: TGCGCCAGCAGCTTTATGTCGGCAGGGTTAATCGCCGGGGAGCTGTTTTTT. Protein: CASSFMSAGLIAGELFF.

Ten or more counts support this clonotype. The J gene is TRBJ2-3, the V gene TRBV18; 7 nucleotides match TRBD2. Germline V CDR1 and CDR2: KGHSH, LQKENI. The length of the CDR3 is 16 residues. With V trimmed by 2 bases and J by 5 bases, 10 bases remained unmatched. For the CDR3, the DNA is TGTGCCAGCTCACCAGGCTCCGGCGGGAGTGGAGATACGCAGTATTTT. This encodes CASSPGSGGSGDTQYF.

The chain has TRBV12-3 or TRBV12-4 and TRBJ2-1; 14 nucleotides line up with TRBD2. V was pared by 0 bases and J by 8 bases, with 18 bases of the junction left unmatched. The CDR3 is 21 residues long. The CDR3 DNA follows: TGTGCCAGCAGTTTAGCGCGGGGACTAGCGGGAGAGGGGATCAGCGTGTATGAGCAGTTCTTC. Its translation: CASSLARGLAGEGISVYEQFF.

This clonotype was detected many times. The chain uses TRBV21-1 and TRBJ1-1; the D segment call TRBD1 is taken from the table without a DNA check. TRBV21-1 is termed a pseudogene. This CDR3 spans 18 amino acids. The CDR3 DNA reads as TGTGCCAGCAGCAAAGGTTTAAGGGCGAAATTTTTTCTAGCTGAAGCTTTCTTT. It translates to CASSKGLRAKFFLAEAFF.

The CDR3: CASSQDRRGGLNQPQHF. The CDR3 coding sequence is TGCGCCAGCAGCCAAGATAGGCGGGGGGGCCTCAATCAGCCCCAGCATTTT. The chain links TRBV4-1 to TRBJ1-5; D is possibly TRBD1 (6 bases). The V gene's germline CDR1 is MGHRA and CDR2 YSYEKL. V was clipped by 0 bases and J by 3 bases, with 15 bases between them. This CDR3 comprises 17 residues.

This clonotype was seen more than once but under ten times. The chain has TRBV27 and TRBJ2-7; D possibly corresponds to TRBD2 (5 bases). The CDR3 contains 16 residues. CDR1 and CDR2 (germline): MNHEY, SMNVEV (reference sequence). Trimming removed 2 bases from V and 2 bases from J, with 16 bases in between. The CDR3 region is CASSLNGGGPPYEQYF. CDR3 in DNA: TGTGCCAGCAGTTTAAATGGCGGAGGCCCTCCCTACGAGCAGTACTTC.

The sample holds many counts of this clonotype. The CDR3 is CASRYRDEYNEQFF. The CDR3 bases are TGCGCCAGCCGTTATCGGGATGAGTACAATGAGCAGTTCTTC. The rearrangement joins TRBV4-1 to TRBJ2-1; a weak D match, TRBD2 (5 bases). The CDR3 extends over 14 amino acids. V was clipped by 8 bases and J by 4 bases, with 15 bases between them. CDR1 and CDR2 from the germline V gene are MGHRA and YSYEKL.

This clonotype was counted between two and nine times. A read error may explain this, as a much larger clone is one base away. The V call is TRBV6-4, the J call TRBJ2-3, with 9 bases fitting TRBD2. This CDR3 is built from 15 residues. Germline-derived CDR1 and CDR2 are MRHNA and SNTAGT. Trimming removed 4 bases from V and 2 bases from J; junction bases left unmatched: 4. Written as DNA, the CDR3 is TGTGCCAGCAGTGCCGGGACTAGCTCCACAGATACGCAGTATTTT. This translates into CASSAGTSSTDTQYF.

This clonotype was recorded at least ten times. The chain joins TRBV15 to TRBJ2-7, with TRBD2 identical over 11 bases. V lost 4 bases and J lost 3; bases outside the gene matches: 2. This CDR3 is built from 14 residues. The germline V gene has CDR1 LNHNV and CDR2 YYDKDF (reference sequence). The CDR3 is CATSKTSGNYEQYF. In nucleotides, the CDR3 is TGTGCCACCAGCAAGACTAGCGGGAACTACGAGCAGTACTTC.

This clonotype was observed at least ten times. J is TRBJ1-2 and V is TRBV7-2; D is possibly TRBD1 (5 bases). The CDR3 contains 13 residues. Germline values: CDR1 SGHTA, CDR2 FQGNSA. Trimming removed 4 bases from V and 4 bases from J, with 10 bases in between. DNA of the CDR3: TGTGCCAGCAGCTGGGGGACCCCCTATGGCTACACCTTC. Amino acid sequence: CASSWGTPYGYTF.

This clonotype has a count of ten or more. The chain carries TRBV6-6 and TRBJ1-2; no clear D gene. The CDR3 runs to 12 residues. Germline V gene data show CDR1 as MNHNY and CDR2 as SVGAGI (reference sequence). V lost 7 bases to trimming and J lost 2 bases, with 8 bases between them. CDR3: CASIGGNYGYTF. In DNA, the CDR3 is TGTGCCAGCATAGGTGGGAACTATGGCTACACCTTC.

There are many counts of this clonotype. The chain combines TRBV5-1 with TRBJ1-6; 7 bases map to TRBD1. V gave up 2 bases and J gave up 7 bases; unmatched junction bases: 6. Germline-derived CDR1 and CDR2 are SGHRS and YFSETQ. The CDR3 has 15 amino acids. CDR3 protein: CASSFLPGQNSPLHF. The CDR3 coding sequence is TGCGCCAGCAGCTTTCTGCCGGGACAGAATTCACCCCTCCACTTT.

This clonotype was picked up a small number of times. CDR3 loop: CASSSGLDTDTQYF. CDR3 nucleotide sequence: TGTGCCAGCAGTTCAGGACTAGACACAGATACGCAGTATTTT. The chain couples TRBV27 to TRBJ2-3; TRBD2 aligns across 7 bases. This CDR3 region has 14 residues. Germline lookup yields CDR1 MNHEY and CDR2 SMNVEV (reference sequence). J gave up 2 bases and V 4 bases, and 3 bases lay outside the gene matches.

The table lists this clonotype with many counts. V usage is TRBV12-3 or TRBV12-4 and J usage is TRBJ1-5; TRBD1 matches at 8 bases. CDR3 size: 17 residues. J gave up 2 bases and V 5 bases, and 11 bases lay outside the gene matches. The CDR3 loop is CASSPGGWDWGNQPQHF. DNA of the CDR3: TGTGCCAGCAGTCCAGGGGGCTGGGATTGGGGCAATCAGCCCCAGCATTTT.

This clonotype was detected many times. This rearrangement joins TRBV6-2 or TRBV6-3 to TRBJ2-3; D is perhaps TRBD1 or TRBD2 (6 bases each). CDR1 and CDR2 (germline): MNHEY, SVGEGT. The CDR3 extends over 16 amino acids. V was trimmed by 0 bases and J by 5 bases, leaving 15 bases between them. The CDR3 nucleotides read TGTGCCAGCAGTTACTCGCCGGGAGAGGGGGGAGATACGCAGTATTTT. Translated: CASSYSPGEGGDTQYF.

This clonotype was seen repeatedly, ten times or more. The V gene is TRBV12-3 or TRBV12-4, the J gene TRBJ2-7; 8 bases match TRBD1. The CDR3 runs to 15 residues. V lost 4 bases, J lost 0 bases, and 5 bases stayed unmatched. The CDR3 DNA is TGTGCCAGCAGTTCCGACAGGGGTAGCTCCTACGAGCAGTACTTC. It specifies CASSSDRGSSYEQYF.

There are many counts of this clonotype. The rearrangement links TRBV7-2 to TRBJ2-1; 16 bases align to TRBD2. Germline CDR1 and CDR2: SGHTA and FQGNSA. After removal of 5 bases from V and 5 bases from J, the junction contained 9 bases not matched to a gene. The CDR3 has 18 residues. CDR3 DNA: TGTGCCAGCAGCAGGGGACTAGCGGGAGGGCCCAATCACAATGAGCAGTTCTTC. Translated: CASSRGLAGGPNHNEQFF.

For this clonotype: A much larger clonotype is one base distant, so this may be a read error. The V gene is TRBV3-1, the J gene TRBJ2-1; 7 nucleotides align to TRBD2. V shed 1 base and J 6 bases; nucleotides not matched to a gene: 9. Germline loops: CDR1 LGHDT, CDR2 YNNKEL (reference sequence). CDR3 length: 16 amino acids. As DNA, the CDR3 is TGTGCCAGCAGCCAAGCCGGACTAGTGCTAGCCAATGAGCAGTTCTTC. It yields the protein CASSQAGLVLANEQFF.

This clonotype occurred many times. The chain recombines TRBV10-3 with TRBJ2-7, with TRBD2 identical over 10 bases. CDR3 length: 13 residues. Germline V lookup: CDR1 ENHRY, CDR2 SYGVKD. CDR3 protein: CATHSGGFYEQYF. Written as DNA, the CDR3 is TGTGCTACCCATAGCGGGGGGTTCTACGAGCAGTACTTC.

This clonotype was picked up many times. This chain joins TRBV27 and TRBJ2-2, with 9 bases identical to TRBD1. Per germline, CDR1 MNHEY and CDR2 SMNVEV (reference sequence). V lost 4 bases to trimming and J lost 3 bases; unmatched junction nucleotides: 3. The CDR3 sequence is 15 residues long. CDR3 sequence reads: CASSSGQGHTGELFF. Written as DNA, the CDR3 is TGTGCCAGCAGTTCAGGACAGGGGCACACCGGGGAGCTGTTTTTT.